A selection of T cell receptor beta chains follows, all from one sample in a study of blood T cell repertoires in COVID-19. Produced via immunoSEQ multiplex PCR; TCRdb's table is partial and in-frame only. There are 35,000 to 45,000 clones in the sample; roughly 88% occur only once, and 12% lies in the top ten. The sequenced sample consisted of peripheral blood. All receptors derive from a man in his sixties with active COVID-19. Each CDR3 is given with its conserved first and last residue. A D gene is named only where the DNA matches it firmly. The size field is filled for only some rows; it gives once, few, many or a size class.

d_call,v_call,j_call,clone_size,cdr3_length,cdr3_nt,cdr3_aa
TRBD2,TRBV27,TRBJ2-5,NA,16,TGTGCCAGCAGTTTTCTTAGCGGGAGGGCCTTAGAGACCCAGTACTTC,CASSFLSGRALETQYF
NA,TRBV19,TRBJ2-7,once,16,TGTGCCAGTAGTCCCAGGGGTGAGGGGCCCTACTACGAGCAGTACTTC,CASSPRGEGPYYEQYF
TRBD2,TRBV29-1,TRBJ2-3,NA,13,TGCAGCGCCGGGGGGTCGAATATAGATACGCAGTATTTT,CSAGGSNIDTQYF
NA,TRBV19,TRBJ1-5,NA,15,TGTGCCAGTACCAAGGGGCAGGGGAGCAATCAGCCCCAGCATTTT,CASTKGQGSNQPQHF
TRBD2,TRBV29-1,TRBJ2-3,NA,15,TGCAGCGTTGAAGGGGTCTTAGCGGGAGGAGATACGCAGTATTTT,CSVEGVLAGGDTQYF
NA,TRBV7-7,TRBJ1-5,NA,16,TGTGCCAGCAGCTTAGAGCCAGGGCGGACCAATCAGCCCCAGCATTTT,CASSLEPGRTNQPQHF
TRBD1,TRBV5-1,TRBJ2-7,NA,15,TGCGCCAGCCGGCTCGGGACAGGGGGCGGGTACGAGCAGTACTTC,CASRLGTGGGYEQYF
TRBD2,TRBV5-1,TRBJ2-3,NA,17,TGCGCCAGCAGCTTGGGTTCTAGCGGGAGAGGGACAGATACGCAGTATTTT,CASSLGSSGRGTDTQYF
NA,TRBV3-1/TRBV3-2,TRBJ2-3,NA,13,TGTGCCAGCGGGGGCGGGAGAACAGATACGCAGTATTTT,CASGGGRTDTQYF
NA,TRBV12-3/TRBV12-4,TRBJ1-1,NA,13,TGTGCCAGCAGTTTCGCCCGAGCCACTGAAGCTTTCTTT,CASSFARATEAFF
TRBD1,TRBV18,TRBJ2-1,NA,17,TGTGCCAGCTCACCAGCCCTGGACAGGGACTTTTACAATGAGCAGTTCTTC,CASSPALDRDFYNEQFF
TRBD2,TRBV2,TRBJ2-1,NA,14,TGTGCCAGCAGTGTCGAGCGGGAGAACAATGAGCAGTTCTTC,CASSVERENNEQFF
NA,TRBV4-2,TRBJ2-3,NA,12,TGTGCCAGCAGCCGCCCCGAGGGTACGCAGTATTTT,CASSRPEGTQYF
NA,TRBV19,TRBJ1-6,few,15,TGTGCCAGTAGTATAGTAGCGGGTTTGGATTCACCCCTCCACTTT,CASSIVAGLDSPLHF
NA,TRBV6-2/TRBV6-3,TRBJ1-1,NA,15,TGTGCCAGCAGTTACTCGAAGGGCAGGGTTGGTGAAGCTTTCTTT,CASSYSKGRVGEAFF
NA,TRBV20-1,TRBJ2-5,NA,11,TGCAGTGCTAGTATCGGTGAGACCCAGTACTTC,CSASIGETQYF
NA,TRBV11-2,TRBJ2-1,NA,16,TGTGCCAGCAGCTTAGCCCTCCTCTCTAGCGACAATGAGCAGTTCTTC,CASSLALLSSDNEQFF
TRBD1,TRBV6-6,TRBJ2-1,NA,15,TGTGCCAGCAGACCCGGACAGGTGGCCTACAATGAGCAGTTCTTC,CASRPGQVAYNEQFF
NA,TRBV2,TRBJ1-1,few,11,TGTGCCGAGATGGTGAACACTGAAGCTTTCTTT,CAEMVNTEAFF
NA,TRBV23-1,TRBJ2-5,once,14,TGCGCCAGCCCACTACAGGGCGACCAAGAGACCCAGTACTTC,CASPLQGDQETQYF
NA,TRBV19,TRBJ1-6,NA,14,TGTGCCAGTAGTGCCGACAGGTTGGATTCACCCCTCCACTTT,CASSADRLDSPLHF
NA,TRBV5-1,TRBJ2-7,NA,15,TGCGCCAGCAGCGCGAATGGGGGGAGTATCGACGAGCAGTACTTC,CASSANGGSIDEQYF
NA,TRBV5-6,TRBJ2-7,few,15,TGTGCCAGCAGCGGGCTTAGCGGTCCCTCCTACGAGCAGTACTTC,CASSGLSGPSYEQYF
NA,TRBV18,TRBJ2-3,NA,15,TGTGCCAGCTCACCTCGATTTACTAGCACAGATACGCAGTATTTT,CASSPRFTSTDTQYF
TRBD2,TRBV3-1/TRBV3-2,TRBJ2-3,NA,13,TGTGCCAGCAGACCCACGACTAGCGAGACGCAGTATTTT,CASRPTTSETQYF
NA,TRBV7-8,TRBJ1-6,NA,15,TGTGCCAGCAGCTTCTCGAAGGGGAACAATTCACCCCTCCACTTT,CASSFSKGNNSPLHF
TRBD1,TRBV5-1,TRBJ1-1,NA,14,TGCGCCAGCAGCACCTGGACAGGGGGAGGTGAAGCTTTCTTT,CASSTWTGGGEAFF
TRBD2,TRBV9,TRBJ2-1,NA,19,TGTGCCAGCAGCCCCCGTAACCTCTTGGGGGGACTAGCTCGCTATGAGCAGTTCTTC,CASSPRNLLGGLARYEQFF
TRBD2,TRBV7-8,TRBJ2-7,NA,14,TGTGCCAGCAGCTATGCGGGAGGGTCCTACGAGCAGTACTTC,CASSYAGGSYEQYF
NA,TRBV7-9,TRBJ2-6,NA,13,TGTGCCAGCAGCGTTAGTGGGGCCAACGTCCTGACTTTC,CASSVSGANVLTF
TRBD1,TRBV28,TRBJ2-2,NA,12,TGTGCCTCAGGACAGGAGACCGGGGAGCTGTTTTTT,CASGQETGELFF
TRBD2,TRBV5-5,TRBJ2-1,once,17,TGTGCCAGCAGGACAGGGGACGGACTAGCGGGATACAATGAGCAGTTCTTC,CASRTGDGLAGYNEQFF
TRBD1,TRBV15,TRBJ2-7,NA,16,TGTGCCACCAGCAGAGAGGGGGGGACAGGGGGTTACGAGCAGTACTTC,CATSREGGTGGYEQYF
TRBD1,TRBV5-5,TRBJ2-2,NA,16,TGTGCCAGCAGTGGGGATGGACAGGGGGTTTCCGGGGAGCTGTTTTTT,CASSGDGQGVSGELFF
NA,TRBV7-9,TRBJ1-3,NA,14,TGTGCCAGCAGCTTAGAACCTACTGGAAACACCATATATTTT,CASSLEPTGNTIYF
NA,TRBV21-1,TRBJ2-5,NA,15,TGTGCCAGCAGCAAAATGGGACAGCTAAAAGAGACCCAGTACTTC,CASSKMGQLKETQYF